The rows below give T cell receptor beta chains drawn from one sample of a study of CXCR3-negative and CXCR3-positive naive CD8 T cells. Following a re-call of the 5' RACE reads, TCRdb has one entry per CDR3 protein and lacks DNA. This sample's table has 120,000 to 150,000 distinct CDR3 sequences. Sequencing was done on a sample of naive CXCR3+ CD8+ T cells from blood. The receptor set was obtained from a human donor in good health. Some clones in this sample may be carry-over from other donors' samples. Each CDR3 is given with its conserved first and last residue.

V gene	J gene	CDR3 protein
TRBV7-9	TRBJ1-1	CASSSWTPEAFF
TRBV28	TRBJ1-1	CASSLSYLMNTEAFF
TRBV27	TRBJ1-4	CASSSTNEKLFF
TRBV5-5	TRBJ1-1	CASSYLWEMNTEAFF
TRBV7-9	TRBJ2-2	CASSLGGRADTGELFF
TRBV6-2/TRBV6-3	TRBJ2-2	CASENTGELFF
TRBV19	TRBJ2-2	CASSWFTGELFF
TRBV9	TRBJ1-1	CASSPRGTGSTEAFF
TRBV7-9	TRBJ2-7	CAGSSGGTGYEQYF
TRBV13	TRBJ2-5	CASSLIGYTGKTQYF
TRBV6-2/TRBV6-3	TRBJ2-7	CASGLGGASYEQYF
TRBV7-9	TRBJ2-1	CASRGDRVGTTSMNEQFF
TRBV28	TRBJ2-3	CASSFERGGSTDTQYF
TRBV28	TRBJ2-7	CASAETATSYEQYF
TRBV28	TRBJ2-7	CASIGGSYEQYF
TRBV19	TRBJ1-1	CASSTQLGPNEAFF
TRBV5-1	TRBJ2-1	CASSPDYYYNEQFF
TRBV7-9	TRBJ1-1	CASSQGQTERGSEAFF
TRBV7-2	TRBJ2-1	CASSLAVGSQGDEQFF
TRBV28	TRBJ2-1	CASSLSAGGSEQFF
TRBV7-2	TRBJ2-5	CASSPNLSETQYF
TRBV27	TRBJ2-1	CASRSLEGEQFF
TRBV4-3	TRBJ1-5	CASSQQMDQPQHF
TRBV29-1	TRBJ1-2	CSVEGENYGYTF
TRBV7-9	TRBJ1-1	CASSLRWDSGEAFF
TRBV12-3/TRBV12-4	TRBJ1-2	CASENWTASYGYTF
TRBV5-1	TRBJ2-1	CASSRTSGDSYNEQFF
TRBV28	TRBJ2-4	CASIDPQGVKNIQYF
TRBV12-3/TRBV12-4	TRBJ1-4	CASSLAGSWQTNEKLFF
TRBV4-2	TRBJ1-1	CASSPRLWEHMNTEAFF
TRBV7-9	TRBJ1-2	CASSLDLDGYTF
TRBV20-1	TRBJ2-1	CSVVPSGGYNEQFF
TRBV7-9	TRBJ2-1	CASSSRTIYNEQFF
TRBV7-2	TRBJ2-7	CASSVTSGAREQYF
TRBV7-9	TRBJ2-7	CASSLQASYEQYF
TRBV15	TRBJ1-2	CATSRDLGAGGYTF
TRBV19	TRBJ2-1	CASSISIRTAYNEQFF
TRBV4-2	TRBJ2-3	CASSARDHSTDTQYF
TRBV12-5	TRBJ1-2	CASIKAGASYGYTF
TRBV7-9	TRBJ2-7	CASSPEAGYEQYF
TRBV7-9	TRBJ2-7	CASSLEEGPEQYF
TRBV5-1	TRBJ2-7	CASSFGGATREQYF
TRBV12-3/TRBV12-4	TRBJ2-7	CASSLGDNYEQYF
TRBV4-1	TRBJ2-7	CASSFGLAVSYEQYF
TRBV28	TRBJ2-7	CASSFSPLGESSYEQYF